This T cell receptor (beta chain) was identified during a study of cytomegalovirus exposure and HLA in healthy donors. Primers included in the PCR were 60 Vbeta and 13 Jbeta primers. The protocol was immunoSEQ multiplex PCR, while the TCRdb copy is restricted to in-frame clones and leaves out a portion. Its clone listing holds tens of thousands of clones. Healthy individuals who donated bone marrow served as the donors. The clonotype originates from a woman in her forties in good health and CMV-seronegative. The sequencing sample was made of PBMCs.

The CDR3 DNA is TGTGCCAGCAGTGCCCTAGCGGTAGATACGCAGTATTTT. Amino acids: CASSALAVDTQYF. The V and J genes are TRBV2 and TRBJ2-3; 7 bases match TRBD2. This CDR3 has 13 residues. The V gene's germline CDR1 is SNHLY and CDR2 FYNNEI. J lost 5 bases, V lost 4 bases, and 3 bases had no gene match.